What follows are 10 T cell receptor beta chains derived from one specimen sequenced in a study of CD8+CD57+ T cells in acquired aplastic anemia. Genomic DNA, the template, was used for profiling of the TCR beta VDJ and CDR3. TCRdb passed the reads through MiXCR, listing each CDR3 protein once. Found here are about 180,000 distinct CDR3 sequences, about half of them singletons; the top ten hold 2.5% to 3.5%. The sample consisted of sorted CD4+, CD8+, or CD8+CD57+ T cells (not recorded which) from PBMCs. The receptors here all came from a human donor in good health.

This clonotype was found a few times. The CDR3 loop is CASSSTGWEQYF. The CDR3 bases are TGTGCCAGCAGCTCTACAGGGTGGGAGCAGTACTTC. The rearrangement uses TRBV7-2 and TRBJ2-7; weak D call: TRBD1 (6 bases). This CDR3 spans 12 amino acids. The germline V gene has CDR1 SGHTA and CDR2 FQGNSA. Trimming cost V 4 bases and J 7 bases, with 11 bases left between them.

This chain links TRBV14 with TRBJ1-4, with D tentatively TRBD1 (6 bases). Deletions cut 4 bases from V and 9 bases from J, with 9 bases between. Germline values: CDR1 SGHDN, CDR2 FVKESK. This CDR3 contains 12 residues. The CDR3 nucleotides read TGTGCCAGCAGCCCGGACAGAAAAAAACTGTTTTTT. The encoded protein is CASSPDRKKLFF.

This clonotype has only a few counts. Since a much larger clone is just one base distant, this may be a read error. The chain recombines TRBV19 with TRBJ1-5, with D uncertain. This CDR3 contains 14 residues. Germline CDR1 reads LNHDA; CDR2 reads SQIVND (reference sequence). CDR3 region: CASRTAGSNQLQHF. The CDR3 nucleotides are TGTGCCAGTAGGACCGCGGGGAGCAATCAGCTCCAGCATTTT.

This clonotype has a count of ten or more. This sequence joins TRBV29-1 and TRBJ2-7; TRBD2 matches 7 bases. V was clipped by 6 bases and J by 6 bases; unmatched bases: 17. The CDR3 has 15 amino acids. The germline V gene has CDR1 SQVTM and CDR2 ANQGSEA. CDR3 DNA sequence: TGCAGCGTCCGGGACGGGAGGTTCAACGAGGGCGAGCAGTACTTC. Translating it yields CSVRDGRFNEGEQYF.

This clonotype was seen ten or more times. This sequence joins TRBV2 and TRBJ2-4; the match to TRBD1 covers 8 bases. From germline, CDR1 is SNHLY and CDR2 FYNNEI. With V trimmed by 4 bases and J by 3 bases, 11 bases remained unmatched. The CDR3 consists of 17 residues. CDR3 in amino acids: CASSVLGQGMVKNIQYF. CDR3 DNA sequence: TGTGCCAGCAGTGTATTAGGACAGGGAATGGTCAAAAACATTCAGTACTTC. Complete variable domain (other parts from reference TRBV2 and TRBJ2-4): EPEVTQTPSHQVTQMGQEVILRCVPISNHLYFYWYRQILGQKVEFLVSFYNNEISEKSEIFDDQFSVERPDGSNFTLKIRSTKLEDSAMYFCASSVLGQGMVKNIQYFGAGTRLSVL.

This clonotype was seen more than once but under ten times. For the CDR3, the DNA is TGTGCCAGTAGTACCTGGACAGATCTAGCCAAAAACATTCAGTACTTC. As protein: CASSTWTDLAKNIQYF. The gene calls are TRBV19 and TRBJ2-4, with D possibly TRBD1 on 6 matching bases. CDR1 is LNHDA, CDR2 SQIVND, per germline (reference sequence). The CDR3 has 16 amino acids. V lost 4 bases and J lost 0, with 13 bases in between.

The chain combines TRBV29-1 with TRBJ1-1; perhaps TRBD1 as D (5 bases). Germline V lookup: CDR1 SQVTM, CDR2 ANQGSEA. The germline V and J ends were trimmed by 5 bases and 8 bases, with 12 bases remaining between them. This CDR3 contains 11 residues. CDR3 residues: CSVRSGQEAFF. The CDR3 DNA sequence: TGCAGCGTTCGCTCGGGGCAGGAAGCTTTCTTT.

The CDR3 reads CASSPNPRTGLTEQYF. Here the CDR3 DNA reads TGTGCCAGCAGCCCTAACCCCAGGACAGGATTGACGGAGCAGTACTTC. This sequence joins TRBV9 and TRBJ2-7; the match to TRBD1 covers 7 bases. V lost 4 bases to trimming and J lost 7 bases; unmatched junction nucleotides: 17. There are 16 residues in the CDR3. Germline V gene data show CDR1 as SGDLS and CDR2 as YYNGEE.

A remark on this clonotype: It may be a read error: a sequence one base away is much more abundant. The chain has TRBV19 and TRBJ2-1; TRBD2 matches 13 bases. V gave up 9 bases and J gave up 10 bases; unmatched junction bases: 6. The length of the CDR3 is 13 residues. CDR1 and CDR2 from the germline V gene are LNHDA and SQIVND (reference sequence). The CDR3 bases are TGTGCCAGCAGCTCGACTAGCGGGAGGGAGCAGTTCTTC. It encodes CASSSTSGREQFF.

Concerning this clonotype: The junction departs from germline at one end; a sequencing error may be responsible. The chain couples TRBV11-3 to TRBJ1-6, with 7 bases identical to TRBD1. Germline V gene sequence: CDR1 SGHNT, CDR2 YENEEA. This CDR3 comprises 11 residues. DNA of the CDR3: TGTGCCAGCAGCGCAGGGGGACCCCCCCACTTT. This translates into CASSAGGPPHF.